The clone carrying this T cell receptor beta chain has only a few counts. The antigen is unknown. Germline V gene lookup returns CDR1 ENHRY and CDR2 SYGVKD. Trimming took off 5 bases at V and 2 bases at J, with 12 bases between the two ends. The CDR3 spans 14 residues. The data stem from a study of T cell repertoires in cytomegalovirus infection. Study at large: Newly reported HLA-C-restricted and thoroughly characterized HLA-B-restricted CMV epitopes were employed. Evidence of both CMV infection and a matching HLA type came from public TCR beta signatures.

General study points: People with CMV and the relevant HLA were identified by cumulative public TCR beta family frequency. In two of eight donors, the top clonotype was HLA-C-restricted CMV-specific.

From the reads, TCRdb called clonotypes with MiXCR, one entry per CDR3 protein. The data hold roughly 990,000 distinct CDR3 sequences, with about a third observed a single time. The sample was cultured CD8+ T cells from PBMCs, taken from culture after CMV antigen stimulation. The clonotype was recovered from a human donor in good health (CMV status not recorded). Some clones in this sample may be carry-over from other donors' samples. V usage is TRBV10-3 and J usage is TRBJ2-5; D possibly uses TRBD1 or TRBD2 (5 bases each). The CDR3 loop reads CAISPGGEQETQYF. The CDR3 region has the DNA TGTGCCATCAGTCCTGGGGGAGAACAAGAGACCCAGTACTTC.